This entry features one TCR beta chain sequence. The antigen is undetermined. The sample originates from a study of shared clonotypes between healthy human individuals. General study points: Sampling included only blood; tissue repertoires likely differ.

The data were produced by immunoSEQ multiplex PCR, yet TCRdb's version contains in-frame clones alone and is incomplete. The sample records 550,000 to 750,000 clones, about 90% being singletons. CD45RO-negative CD8 cells positively selected for CCR7 made up the naive population, which excluded terminally differentiated effector memory CD45RA+ cells. Donation came from healthy HIV-negative adults that had no recent acute infections or vaccinations. This sequence was found in a man aged 25 to 40 in good health. Specimen: naive CD8+ T cells sorted from blood.

The CDR3 DNA reads TGTGCCAGCAGTGAAGCCCTGGGATGGGAAAGAGAGACCCAGTACTTC. It specifies CASSEALGWERETQYF. The chain combines TRBV6-1 with TRBJ2-5, with no clear D. V dropped 0 bases and J dropped 4 bases, with 15 bases sitting between them. Germline CDR1 is MNHNS and CDR2 is SASEGT. This CDR3 comprises 16 residues.